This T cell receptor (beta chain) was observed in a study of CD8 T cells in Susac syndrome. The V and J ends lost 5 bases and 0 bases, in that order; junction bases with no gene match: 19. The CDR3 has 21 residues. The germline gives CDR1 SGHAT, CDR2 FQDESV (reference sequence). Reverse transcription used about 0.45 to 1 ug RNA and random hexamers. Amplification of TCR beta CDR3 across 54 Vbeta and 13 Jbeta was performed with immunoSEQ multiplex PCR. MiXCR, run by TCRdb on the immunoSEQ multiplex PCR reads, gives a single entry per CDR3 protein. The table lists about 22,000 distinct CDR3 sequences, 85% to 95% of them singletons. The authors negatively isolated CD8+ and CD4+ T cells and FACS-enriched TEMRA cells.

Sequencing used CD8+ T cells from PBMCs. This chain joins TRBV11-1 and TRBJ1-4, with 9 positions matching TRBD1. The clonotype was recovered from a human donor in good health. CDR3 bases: TGTGCCAGCAGCCTCAGCCATGGGACAGGGAAGCAACTAGCAACTAATGAAAAACTGTTTTTT. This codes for CASSLSHGTGKQLATNEKLFF.